This TCR beta chain stems from a study of OX40 agonist ivuxolimab in advanced cancers. Whole-study context: The treatment was a fully human IgG2 OX40 agonist, ivuxolimab. Patients treated during dose escalation were battling hepatocellular carcinoma, melanoma, renal cell or head and neck cancer.

With 1 base removed from V and 4 bases from J, the gap between germline ends came to 10 bases. The CDR3 is 14 residues long. Germline loops: CDR1 SGHTA, CDR2 FQGNSA. Measured with immunoSEQ multiplex PCR; TCRdb has only the in-frame clones, and not every one. The sample shows roughly 58,000 clones, over 60% of them seen only once. Patients were ruled out by autoimmune disease history or systemic immunosuppression. Peripheral blood came from all dose cohorts at three timepoints. The material was CD4+ or CD8+ T cells sorted from blood, obtained in a trial of the OX40 agonist ivuxolimab. The TCR originated in an adult with an advanced solid tumor such as melanoma, head and neck, liver or kidney cancer. The V gene is TRBV7-2, the J gene TRBJ1-1; D gene ambiguous. CDR3 protein: CASSLEWSGTEAFF. CDR3 coding DNA: TGTGCCAGCAGCTTAGAGTGGTCGGGCACTGAAGCTTTCTTT.